The rows below give T cell receptor beta chains drawn from one sample of a study of T cell responses to AZD1222 COVID-19 vaccine. The assay was immunoSEQ multiplex PCR, and TCRdb's table has in-frame clones only and misses some. Here the sample table reports over 140,000 clones. Sequencing used peripheral blood. These receptors were taken from an adult in good health. CDR3s include the opening cysteine and the closing phenylalanine or tryptophan. The D gene is left open where the match is weak.

D gene: NA; J gene: TRBJ1-6; V gene: TRBV30; CDR3 protein: CAWSSGQDNSPLHF; CDR3 DNA: TGTGCCTGGAGTAGTGGGCAGGATAATTCACCCCTCCACTTT
D gene: NA; J gene: TRBJ2-5; V gene: TRBV5-6; CDR3 protein: CASSLPDPTETQYF; CDR3 DNA: TGTGCCAGCAGCCTCCCGGACCCAACAGAGACCCAGTACTTC
D gene: TRBD1; J gene: TRBJ2-5; V gene: TRBV18; CDR3 protein: CASSPRQGAGETQYF; CDR3 DNA: TGTGCCAGCTCACCACGACAGGGGGCGGGTGAGACCCAGTACTTC
D gene: NA; J gene: TRBJ2-6; V gene: TRBV19; CDR3 protein: CASTRKGLGSGANVLTF; CDR3 DNA: TGTGCCAGTACACGCAAAGGGTTAGGCTCTGGGGCCAACGTCCTGACTTTC
D gene: NA; J gene: TRBJ1-2; V gene: TRBV30; CDR3 protein: CAWSVDSSNYGYTF; CDR3 DNA: TGTGCCTGGAGTGTGGACAGCTCTAACTATGGCTACACCTTC
D gene: NA; J gene: TRBJ2-3; V gene: TRBV10-2; CDR3 protein: CASSEIGAFTDTQYF; CDR3 DNA: TGCGCCAGCAGTGAAATAGGGGCCTTCACAGATACGCAGTATTTT
D gene: NA; J gene: TRBJ2-7; V gene: TRBV4-1; CDR3 protein: CASSPGYEQYF; CDR3 DNA: TGCGCCAGCAGCCCCGGGTACGAGCAGTACTTC
D gene: NA; J gene: TRBJ1-2; V gene: TRBV11-3; CDR3 protein: CASSRRTSSNYGYTF; CDR3 DNA: TGTGCCAGCAGCCGACGGACATCCTCCAACTATGGCTACACCTTC
D gene: NA; J gene: TRBJ1-6; V gene: TRBV18; CDR3 protein: CASSPENPSSYNSPLHF; CDR3 DNA: TGTGCCAGCTCACCCGAAAACCCGAGCTCCTATAATTCACCCCTCCACTTT
D gene: NA; J gene: TRBJ1-2; V gene: TRBV5-6; CDR3 protein: CASSLSSYGYTF; CDR3 DNA: TGTGCCAGCAGCTTGTCAAGCTATGGCTACACCTTC
D gene: TRBD2; J gene: TRBJ2-3; V gene: TRBV4-1; CDR3 protein: CASSGSGGGPDTQYF; CDR3 DNA: TGCGCCAGCAGTGGATCTGGCGGGGGGCCAGATACGCAGTATTTT
D gene: TRBD1; J gene: TRBJ1-3; V gene: TRBV7-2; CDR3 protein: CASSTGGTVRNTIYF; CDR3 DNA: TGTGCCAGCAGCACAGGGGGGACAGTCCGAAACACCATATATTTT
D gene: NA; J gene: TRBJ2-3; V gene: TRBV9; CDR3 protein: CASSVVGRGGDTQYF; CDR3 DNA: TGTGCCAGCAGCGTAGTTGGTCGGGGCGGAGATACGCAGTATTTT
D gene: TRBD1; J gene: TRBJ1-1; V gene: TRBV18; CDR3 protein: CASSSGTGGNTEAFF; CDR3 DNA: TGTGCCAGCTCATCCGGGACAGGGGGGAACACTGAAGCTTTCTTT
D gene: TRBD1; J gene: TRBJ2-7; V gene: TRBV7-2; CDR3 protein: CASSGRDRGSYEQYF; CDR3 DNA: TGTGCCAGCAGCGGACGGGACAGGGGCTCCTACGAGCAGTACTTC
D gene: NA; J gene: TRBJ2-7; V gene: TRBV18; CDR3 protein: CASSLNHYEQYF; CDR3 DNA: TGTGCCAGCTCACTCAATCACTACGAGCAGTACTTC
D gene: NA; J gene: TRBJ1-2; V gene: TRBV4-1; CDR3 protein: CASSPAGEYGYTF; CDR3 DNA: TGCGCCAGCAGCCCAGCGGGGGAGTATGGCTACACCTTC
D gene: TRBD1; J gene: TRBJ1-2; V gene: TRBV30; CDR3 protein: CAWEQGASGYTF; CDR3 DNA: TGTGCCTGGGAACAGGGGGCTAGCGGCTACACCTTC
D gene: TRBD1; J gene: TRBJ2-3; V gene: TRBV6-4; CDR3 protein: CASSGTGGADTQYF; CDR3 DNA: TGTGCCAGCAGTGGGACAGGGGGCGCAGATACGCAGTATTTT
D gene: NA; J gene: TRBJ1-1; V gene: TRBV30; CDR3 protein: CAWTGVSTEAFF; CDR3 DNA: TGTGCCTGGACAGGGGTGAGCACTGAAGCTTTCTTT
D gene: NA; J gene: TRBJ1-5; V gene: TRBV2; CDR3 protein: CASSLGRSNQPQHF; CDR3 DNA: TGTGCCAGCAGCCTAGGCCGTAGCAATCAGCCCCAGCATTTT
D gene: NA; J gene: TRBJ1-2; V gene: TRBV4-2; CDR3 protein: CASSRALLGQGTNGYTF; CDR3 DNA: TGTGCCAGCAGCCGCGCCCTGTTAGGGCAGGGAACGAATGGCTACACCTTC
D gene: NA; J gene: TRBJ1-6; V gene: TRBV6-5; CDR3 protein: CASSLQDGDSPLHF; CDR3 DNA: TGTGCCAGCAGTTTACAGGACGGCGATTCACCCCTCCACTTT
D gene: NA; J gene: TRBJ1-4; V gene: TRBV28; CDR3 protein: CASSLREGEMVF; CDR3 DNA: TGTGCCAGCAGTTTACGAGAGGGCGAAATGGTTTTT
D gene: TRBD2; J gene: TRBJ2-5; V gene: TRBV7-2; CDR3 protein: CASSLAGTSPVETQYF; CDR3 DNA: TGTGCCAGCAGCCTAGCGGGGACCTCCCCCGTCGAGACCCAGTACTTC
D gene: NA; J gene: TRBJ2-7; V gene: TRBV25-1; CDR3 protein: CASSKGLFDEQYF; CDR3 DNA: TGTGCCAGCAGTAAGGGGCTATTCGACGAGCAGTACTTC
D gene: NA; J gene: TRBJ2-7; V gene: TRBV6-5; CDR3 protein: CASTRVGGYEQYF; CDR3 DNA: TGTGCCAGCACACGGGTTGGCGGCTACGAGCAGTACTTC
D gene: NA; J gene: TRBJ1-3; V gene: TRBV6-5; CDR3 protein: CASRGGNRNTIYF; CDR3 DNA: TGTGCCAGCAGGGGGGGTAACAGGAACACCATATATTTT
D gene: NA; J gene: TRBJ1-1; V gene: TRBV10-3; CDR3 protein: CAISVGAENTEAFF; CDR3 DNA: TGTGCCATCAGTGTTGGAGCTGAGAACACTGAAGCTTTCTTT
D gene: NA; J gene: TRBJ1-2; V gene: TRBV27; CDR3 protein: CASSLQGFGSNYGYTF; CDR3 DNA: TGTGCCAGCAGTCTTCAGGGATTCGGGTCAAACTATGGCTACACCTTC
D gene: TRBD2; J gene: TRBJ2-1; V gene: TRBV11-2; CDR3 protein: CASSWSSGGYNEQFF; CDR3 DNA: TGTGCCAGCAGCTGGTCTAGCGGGGGGTACAATGAGCAGTTCTTC
D gene: NA; J gene: TRBJ2-5; V gene: TRBV4-3; CDR3 protein: CASSQGLGRETQYF; CDR3 DNA: TGCGCCAGCAGCCAAGGTCTTGGTCGGGAGACCCAGTACTTC
D gene: NA; J gene: TRBJ1-5; V gene: TRBV2; CDR3 protein: CASSEVTSNQPQHF; CDR3 DNA: TGTGCCAGCAGTGAAGTCACCAGCAATCAGCCCCAGCATTTT
D gene: NA; J gene: TRBJ2-1; V gene: TRBV7-9; CDR3 protein: CASSFGASSYNEQFF; CDR3 DNA: TGTGCCAGCAGCTTCGGGGCGAGCTCCTACAATGAGCAGTTCTTC
D gene: TRBD1; J gene: TRBJ1-1; V gene: TRBV9; CDR3 protein: CASSPRTGSNTEAFF; CDR3 DNA: TGTGCCAGCAGCCCCCGGACAGGGTCGAACACTGAAGCTTTCTTT
D gene: NA; J gene: TRBJ1-1; V gene: TRBV5-6; CDR3 protein: CASSPGHSRTEAFF; CDR3 DNA: TGTGCCAGCAGCCCGGGACACTCAAGGACTGAAGCTTTCTTT